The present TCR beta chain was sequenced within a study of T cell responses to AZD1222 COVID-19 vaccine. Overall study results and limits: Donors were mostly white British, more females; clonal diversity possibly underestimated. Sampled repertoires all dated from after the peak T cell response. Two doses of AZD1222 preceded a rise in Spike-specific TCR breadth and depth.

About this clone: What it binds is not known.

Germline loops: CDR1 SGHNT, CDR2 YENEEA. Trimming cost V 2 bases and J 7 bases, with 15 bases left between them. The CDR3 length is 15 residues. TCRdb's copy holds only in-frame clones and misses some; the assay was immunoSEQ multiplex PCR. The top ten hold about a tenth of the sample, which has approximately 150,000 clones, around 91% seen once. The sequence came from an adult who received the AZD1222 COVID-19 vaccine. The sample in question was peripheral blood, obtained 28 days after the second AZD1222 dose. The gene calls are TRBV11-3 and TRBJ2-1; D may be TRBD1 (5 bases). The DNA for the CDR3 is TGTGCCAGCAGCTTATTTGGGGCAGGGAAGAATGAGCAGTTCTTC. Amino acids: CASSLFGAGKNEQFF.